The clone carrying this T cell receptor beta chain was seen more than once but under ten times. This entry is derived from a study of blood T cell repertoires in COVID-19. About the research overall: The study drew acute and convalescent COVID-19 samples from the United States, Italy and Spain. T cells, B-cell-depleted T cells, or PBMCs supplied cDNA or gDNA.

In the authors' workflow: Nucleated cell counts were estimated from reference gene primer amplification. The repertoire was sequenced with immunoSEQ multiplex PCR; TCRdb's copy has only in-frame clones and lacks some. The V and J calls and clone size are taken from that table; D and trimming were inferred from the DNA. The table has fewer than 60,000 clones, roughly 80% seen once. CDR1 and CDR2 from the germline V gene are SNHLY and FYNNEI. The ends lost 5 bases at V and 4 bases at J; junction bases unmatched: 7. The CDR3 length is 14 residues. The chain links TRBV2 to TRBJ1-2; 7 positions match TRBD1. Material for sequencing was peripheral blood. This TCR derives from a man in his 60s with acute or convalescent COVID-19. CDR3 residues: CASSTDRAAYGYTF. Here the CDR3 DNA reads TGTGCCAGCAGTACAGACAGGGCGGCCTATGGCTACACCTTC.